This T cell receptor (beta chain) was recorded in a study of CD8+ T cells in alopecia areata. Turning to the study itself: Treatment ran 6 to 18 months, with 6 months of follow-up afterward.

CDR1 and CDR2 from the germline V gene are SEHNR and FQNEAQ (reference sequence). V was shortened by 3 bases and J by 0 bases, with 15 bases between the two germline ends. The CDR3 covers 17 residues. cDNA reverse transcribed from extracted RNA served as the sequencing template. Generated by immunoSEQ multiplex PCR, the TCRdb table keeps only in-frame clones and is missing some. The sample lists roughly 150,000 clones, around 86% seen once, with about 15% in the top ten. The chain uses TRBV7-9 and TRBJ2-1; maybe TRBD2 (6 bases). The sample was CD8+ T cells sorted from blood, taken at week 0. This TCR derives from a human donor with alopecia areata. CDR3 coding DNA: TGTGCCAGCAGCTTTCACATAGCGGTCCGCTCCTACAATGAGCAGTTCTTC. Amino acids: CASSFHIAVRSYNEQFF.